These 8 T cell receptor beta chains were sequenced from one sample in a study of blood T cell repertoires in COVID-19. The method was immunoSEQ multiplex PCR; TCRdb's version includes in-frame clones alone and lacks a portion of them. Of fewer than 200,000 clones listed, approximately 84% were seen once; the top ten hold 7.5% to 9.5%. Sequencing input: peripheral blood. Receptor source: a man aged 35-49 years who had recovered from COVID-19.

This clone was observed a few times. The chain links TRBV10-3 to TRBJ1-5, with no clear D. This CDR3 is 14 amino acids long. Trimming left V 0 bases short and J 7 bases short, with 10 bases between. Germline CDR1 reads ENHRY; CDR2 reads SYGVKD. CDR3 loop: CAISESRGMQPQHF. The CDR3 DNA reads TGTGCCATCAGTGAGTCGAGAGGGATGCAGCCCCAGCATTTT.

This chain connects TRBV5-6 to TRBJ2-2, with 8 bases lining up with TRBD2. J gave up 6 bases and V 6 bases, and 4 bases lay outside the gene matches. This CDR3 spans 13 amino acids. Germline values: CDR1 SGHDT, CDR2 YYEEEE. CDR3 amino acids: CASMLAGPGELFF. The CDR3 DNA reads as TGTGCCAGCATGTTAGCGGGGCCCGGGGAGCTGTTTTTT. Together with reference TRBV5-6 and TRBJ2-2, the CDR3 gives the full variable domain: DAGVTQSPTHLIKTRGQQVTLRCSPKSGHDTVSWYQQALGQGPQFIFQYYEEEERQRGNFPDRFSGHQFPNYSSELNVNALLLGDSALYLCASMLAGPGELFFGEGSRLTVL.

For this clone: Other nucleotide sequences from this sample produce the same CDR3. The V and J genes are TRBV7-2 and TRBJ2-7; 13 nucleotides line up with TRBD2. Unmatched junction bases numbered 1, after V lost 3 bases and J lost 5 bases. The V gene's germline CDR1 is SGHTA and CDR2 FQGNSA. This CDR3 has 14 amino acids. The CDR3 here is CASSFGLAGDEQYF. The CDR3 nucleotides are TGTGCCAGCAGCTTCGGACTAGCGGGAGACGAGCAGTACTTC.

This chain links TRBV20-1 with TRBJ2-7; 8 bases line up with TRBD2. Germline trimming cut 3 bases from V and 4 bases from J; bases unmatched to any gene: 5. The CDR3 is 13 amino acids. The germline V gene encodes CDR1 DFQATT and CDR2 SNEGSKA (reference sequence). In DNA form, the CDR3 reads TGCAGTGCTAGTAGCGGGGTCGGATACGAGCAGTACTTC. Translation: CSASSGVGYEQYF.

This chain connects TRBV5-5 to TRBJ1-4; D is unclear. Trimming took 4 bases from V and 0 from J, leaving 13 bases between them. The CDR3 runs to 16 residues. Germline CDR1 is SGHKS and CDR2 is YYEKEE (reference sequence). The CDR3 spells CASSAAPFATNEKLFF. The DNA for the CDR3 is TGTGCCAGCAGCGCGGCCCCTTTTGCAACTAATGAAAAACTGTTTTTT.

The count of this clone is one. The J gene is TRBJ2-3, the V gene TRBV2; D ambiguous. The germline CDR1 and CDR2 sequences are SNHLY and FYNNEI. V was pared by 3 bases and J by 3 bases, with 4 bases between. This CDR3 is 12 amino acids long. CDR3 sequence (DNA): TGTGCCAGCAGTGAGACTACAGATACGCAGTATTTT. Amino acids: CASSETTDTQYF.

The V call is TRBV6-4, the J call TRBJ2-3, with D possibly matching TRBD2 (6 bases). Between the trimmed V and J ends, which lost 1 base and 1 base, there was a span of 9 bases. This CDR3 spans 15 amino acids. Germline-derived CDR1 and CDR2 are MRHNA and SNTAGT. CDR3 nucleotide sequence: TGTGCCAGCAGTGACTTACCGGGGGGCACAGATACGCAGTATTTT. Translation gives CASSDLPGGTDTQYF.

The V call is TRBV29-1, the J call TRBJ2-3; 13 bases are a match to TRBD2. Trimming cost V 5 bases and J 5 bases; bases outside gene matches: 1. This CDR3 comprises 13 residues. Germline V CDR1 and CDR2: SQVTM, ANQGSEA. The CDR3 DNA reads TGCAGCGTTCGGACTAGCGGGAGAGATACGCAGTATTTT. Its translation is CSVRTSGRDTQYF.